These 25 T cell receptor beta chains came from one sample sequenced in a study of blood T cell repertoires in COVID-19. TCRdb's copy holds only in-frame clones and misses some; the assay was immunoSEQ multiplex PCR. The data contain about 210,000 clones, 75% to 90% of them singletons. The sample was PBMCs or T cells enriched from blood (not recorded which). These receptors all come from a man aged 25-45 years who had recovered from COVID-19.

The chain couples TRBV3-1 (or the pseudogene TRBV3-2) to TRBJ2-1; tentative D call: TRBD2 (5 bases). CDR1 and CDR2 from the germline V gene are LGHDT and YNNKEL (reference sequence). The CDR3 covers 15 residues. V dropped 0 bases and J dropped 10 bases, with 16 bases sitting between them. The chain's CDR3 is CASSQESTRENEQFF. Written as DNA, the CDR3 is TGTGCCAGCAGCCAAGAGTCAACACGGGAAAACGAGCAGTTCTTC.

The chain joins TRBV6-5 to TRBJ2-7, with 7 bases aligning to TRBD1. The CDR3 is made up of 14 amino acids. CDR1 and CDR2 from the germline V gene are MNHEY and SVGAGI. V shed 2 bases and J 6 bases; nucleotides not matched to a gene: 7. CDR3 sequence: CASSYGQGVGEQYF. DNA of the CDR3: TGTGCCAGCAGTTACGGGCAGGGGGTGGGCGAGCAGTACTTC.

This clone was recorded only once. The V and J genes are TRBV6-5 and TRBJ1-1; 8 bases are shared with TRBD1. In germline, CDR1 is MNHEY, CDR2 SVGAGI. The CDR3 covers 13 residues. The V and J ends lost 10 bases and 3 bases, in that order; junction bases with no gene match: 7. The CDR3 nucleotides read TGTGCCAACGGACAGGGCATAGACACTGAAGCTTTCTTT. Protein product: CANGQGIDTEAFF.

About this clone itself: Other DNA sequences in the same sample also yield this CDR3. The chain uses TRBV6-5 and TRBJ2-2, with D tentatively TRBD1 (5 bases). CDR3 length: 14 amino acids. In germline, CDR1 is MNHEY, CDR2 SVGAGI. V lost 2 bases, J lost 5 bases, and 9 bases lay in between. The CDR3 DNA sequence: TGTGCCAGCAGTTACAGGGGTGGGACCGGGGAGCTGTTTTTT. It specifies CASSYRGGTGELFF.

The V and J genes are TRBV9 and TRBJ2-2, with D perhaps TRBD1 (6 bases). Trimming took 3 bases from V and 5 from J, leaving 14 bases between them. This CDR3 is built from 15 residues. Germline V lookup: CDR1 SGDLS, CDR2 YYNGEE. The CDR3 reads CASSAPGAWTGELFF. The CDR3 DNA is TGTGCCAGCAGCGCCCCAGGGGCTTGGACCGGGGAGCTGTTTTTT.

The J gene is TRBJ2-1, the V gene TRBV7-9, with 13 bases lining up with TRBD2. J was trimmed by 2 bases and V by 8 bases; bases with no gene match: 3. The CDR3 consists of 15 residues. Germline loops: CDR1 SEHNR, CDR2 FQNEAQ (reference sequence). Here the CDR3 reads CASRLAGGTYNEQFF. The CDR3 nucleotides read TGTGCCAGCCGACTAGCGGGGGGAACCTACAATGAGCAGTTCTTC.

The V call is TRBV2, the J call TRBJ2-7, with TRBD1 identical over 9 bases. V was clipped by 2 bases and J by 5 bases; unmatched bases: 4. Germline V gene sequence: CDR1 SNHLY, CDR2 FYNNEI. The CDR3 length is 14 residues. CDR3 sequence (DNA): TGTGCCAGCAGTGAATACCGGACAGGGGACGAGCAGTACTTC. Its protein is CASSEYRTGDEQYF.

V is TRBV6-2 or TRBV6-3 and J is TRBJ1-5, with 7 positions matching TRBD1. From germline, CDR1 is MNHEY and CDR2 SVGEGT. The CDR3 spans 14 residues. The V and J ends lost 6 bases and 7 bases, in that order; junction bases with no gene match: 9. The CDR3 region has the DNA TGTGCCAGCAGCCGAGACAGGGAGAGGCAGCCCCAGCATTTT. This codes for CASSRDRERQPQHF.

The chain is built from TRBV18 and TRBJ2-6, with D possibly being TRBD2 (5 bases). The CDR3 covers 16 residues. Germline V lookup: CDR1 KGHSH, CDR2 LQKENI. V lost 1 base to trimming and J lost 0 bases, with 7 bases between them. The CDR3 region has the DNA TGTGCCAGCTCACCACTAGCGCACTCTGGGGCCAACGTCCTGACTTTC. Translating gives CASSPLAHSGANVLTF.

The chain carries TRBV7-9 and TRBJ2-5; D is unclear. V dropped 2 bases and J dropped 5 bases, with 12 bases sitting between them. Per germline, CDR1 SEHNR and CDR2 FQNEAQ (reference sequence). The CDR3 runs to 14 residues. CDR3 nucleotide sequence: TGTGCCAGCAGCTTAAGTCTCAGGTCCGAGACCCAGTACTTC. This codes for CASSLSLRSETQYF.

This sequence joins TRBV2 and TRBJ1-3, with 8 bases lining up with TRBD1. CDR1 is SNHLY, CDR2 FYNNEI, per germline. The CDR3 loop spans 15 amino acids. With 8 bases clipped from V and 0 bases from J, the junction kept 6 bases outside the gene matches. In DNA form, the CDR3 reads TGTGCCAGCGGACAGGGACAGGCCTCTGGAAACACCATATATTTT. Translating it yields CASGQGQASGNTIYF.

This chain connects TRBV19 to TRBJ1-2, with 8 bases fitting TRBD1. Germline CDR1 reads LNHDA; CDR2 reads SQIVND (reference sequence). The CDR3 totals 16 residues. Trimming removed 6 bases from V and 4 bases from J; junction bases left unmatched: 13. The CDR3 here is CASSLQGARPPYGYTF. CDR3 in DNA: TGTGCCAGTAGCCTCCAGGGGGCCAGACCGCCCTATGGCTACACCTTC.

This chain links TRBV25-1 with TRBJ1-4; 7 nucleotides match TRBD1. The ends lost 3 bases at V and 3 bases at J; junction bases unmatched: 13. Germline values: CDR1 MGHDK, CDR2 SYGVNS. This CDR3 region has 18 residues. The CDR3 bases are TGTGCCAGCAGTGACAGCCACCGACAGGGTCTGTCTAATGAAAAACTGTTTTTT. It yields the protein CASSDSHRQGLSNEKLFF.

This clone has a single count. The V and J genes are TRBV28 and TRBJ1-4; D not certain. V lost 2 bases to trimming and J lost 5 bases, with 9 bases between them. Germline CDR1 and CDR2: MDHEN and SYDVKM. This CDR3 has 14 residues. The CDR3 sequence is CASSLAGLNEKLFF. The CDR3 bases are TGTGCCAGCAGTTTAGCGGGGTTAAATGAAAAACTGTTTTTT.

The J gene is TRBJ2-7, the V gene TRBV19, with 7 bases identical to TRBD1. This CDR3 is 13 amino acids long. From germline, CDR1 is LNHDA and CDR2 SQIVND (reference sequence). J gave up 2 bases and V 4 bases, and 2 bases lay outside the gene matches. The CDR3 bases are TGTGCCAGTAGTACTGACAGGGCCTACGAGCAGTACTTC. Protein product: CASSTDRAYEQYF. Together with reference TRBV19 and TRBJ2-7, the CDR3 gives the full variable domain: DGGITQSPKYLFRKEGQNVTLSCEQNLNHDAMYWYRQDPGQGLRLIYYSQIVNDFQKGDIAEGYSVSREKKESFPLTVTSAQKNPTAFYLCASSTDRAYEQYFGPGTRLTVT.

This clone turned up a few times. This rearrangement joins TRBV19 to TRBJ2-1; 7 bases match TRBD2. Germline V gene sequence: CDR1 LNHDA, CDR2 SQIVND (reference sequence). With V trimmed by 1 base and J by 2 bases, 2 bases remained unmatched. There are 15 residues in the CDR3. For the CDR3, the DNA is TGTGCCAGTAGTATAGGAGCGGGGCCCTACAATGAGCAGTTCTTC. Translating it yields CASSIGAGPYNEQFF.

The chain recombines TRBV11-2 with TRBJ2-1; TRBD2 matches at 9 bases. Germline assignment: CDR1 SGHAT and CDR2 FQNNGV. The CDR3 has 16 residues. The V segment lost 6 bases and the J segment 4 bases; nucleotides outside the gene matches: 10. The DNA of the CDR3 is TGTGCCAGCAGTCCAGTGGCTAGCGGGATATACAATGAGCAGTTCTTC. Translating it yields CASSPVASGIYNEQFF.

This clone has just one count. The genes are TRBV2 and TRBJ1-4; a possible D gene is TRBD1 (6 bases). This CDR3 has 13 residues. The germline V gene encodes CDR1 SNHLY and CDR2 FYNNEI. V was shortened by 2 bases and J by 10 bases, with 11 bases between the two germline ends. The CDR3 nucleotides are TGTGCCAGCAGTGAACAGGGGTCAGGAAAACTGTTTTTT. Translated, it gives CASSEQGSGKLFF.

CDR3 loop: CASSQDSRASGTDTQYF. The CDR3, as DNA: TGCGCCAGCAGCCAAGATTCGCGGGCTAGCGGGACAGATACGCAGTATTTT. The genes are TRBV4-1 and TRBJ2-3; 8 bases map to TRBD2. The CDR3 has 17 amino acids. The junction had 8 bases not matched to a gene; V was cut back by 0 bases and J by 3 bases. Germline V gene data show CDR1 as MGHRA and CDR2 as YSYEKL.

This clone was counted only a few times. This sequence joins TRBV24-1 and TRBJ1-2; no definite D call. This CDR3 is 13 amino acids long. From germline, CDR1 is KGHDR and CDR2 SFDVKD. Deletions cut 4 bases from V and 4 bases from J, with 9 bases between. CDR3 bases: TGTGCCACCAGTGAAGCAGGAGGCTATGGCTACACCTTC. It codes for CATSEAGGYGYTF.

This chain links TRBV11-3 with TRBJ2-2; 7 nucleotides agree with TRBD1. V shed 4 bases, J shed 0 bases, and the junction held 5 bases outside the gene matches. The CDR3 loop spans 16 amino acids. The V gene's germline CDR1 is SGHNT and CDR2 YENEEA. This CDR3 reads CASSSSGTANTGELFF. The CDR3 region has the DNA TGTGCCAGCAGCTCATCCGGGACAGCGAACACCGGGGAGCTGTTTTTT.

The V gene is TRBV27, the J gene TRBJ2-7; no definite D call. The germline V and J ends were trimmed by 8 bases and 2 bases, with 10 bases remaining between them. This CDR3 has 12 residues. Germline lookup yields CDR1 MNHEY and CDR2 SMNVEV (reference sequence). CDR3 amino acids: CASRERTYEQYF. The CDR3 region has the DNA TGTGCCAGCCGAGAACGAACCTACGAGCAGTACTTC.

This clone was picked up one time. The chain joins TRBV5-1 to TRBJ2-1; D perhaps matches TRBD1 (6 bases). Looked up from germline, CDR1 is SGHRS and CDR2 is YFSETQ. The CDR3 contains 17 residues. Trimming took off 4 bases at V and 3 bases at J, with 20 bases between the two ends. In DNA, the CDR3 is TGCGCCAGCAGCCCCCGGGCACAGGGTCAAAGCTACAATGAGCAGTTCTTC. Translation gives CASSPRAQGQSYNEQFF.

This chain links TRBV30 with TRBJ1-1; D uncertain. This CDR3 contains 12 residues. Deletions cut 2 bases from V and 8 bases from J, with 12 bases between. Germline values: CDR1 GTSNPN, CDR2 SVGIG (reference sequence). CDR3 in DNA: TGTGCCTGGAGTAGGCAGGCATCCGAAGCTTTCTTT. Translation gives CAWSRQASEAFF.

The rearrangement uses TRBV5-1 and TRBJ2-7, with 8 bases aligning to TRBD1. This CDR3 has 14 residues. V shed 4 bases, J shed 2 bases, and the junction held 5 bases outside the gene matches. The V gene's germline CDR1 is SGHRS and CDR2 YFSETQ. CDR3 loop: CASSPDRGPYEQYF. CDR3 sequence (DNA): TGCGCCAGCAGCCCAGACAGGGGCCCCTACGAGCAGTACTTC.